This T cell receptor beta chain derives from a study of T cells in Graves' hyperthyroidism and ophthalmopathy (dated by TCRdb to the late 2010s). A note on the overall study: Peripheral blood was sampled at the time of initial diagnosis, prior to any treatment. The 100 discovery patients were randomly split 7:3 into training and test sets. A discovery cohort of around 98 patients, fewer than 50 with Graves' ophthalmopathy and 55 to 60 with stable Graves' hyperthyroidism, was used to find distinguishing TCR V-J signatures. Thyroid tissue and blood T-cell repertoires from more than five Graves' hyperthyroidism patients were also compared in the study. According to the paper, TCR Vbeta CDR3 sequencing was carried out on over 130 peripheral blood samples, which came from approximately 43 ophthalmopathy, around 74 hyperthyroidism and approximately 17 progressor patients. Once sampling was done, hyperthyroidism patients were given methimazole at a starting dose of 30 mg daily, whereas ophthalmopathy patients were given high-dose intravenous methylprednisolone. Prospective prediction of ophthalmopathy was tested in an independent validation cohort consisting of roughly 20 hyperthyroidism patients and 15 or so patients who later progressed to ophthalmopathy. What the authors observed across the whole study: Sample size was not statistically predetermined, and investigators were not blinded to group allocation. Most expanded thyroid clonotypes (frequency above 0.001) were also found in blood, which suggests that blood repertoires may mirror thyroid immune responses. A 13 V-J signature model separated ophthalmopathy from stable hyperthyroidism, with approximately 87% sensitivity and roughly 84% specificity in cross-validation and 80%/75% in testing. In validation, the model predicted progression to ophthalmopathy a median of roughly 6.1 months before onset, with over 60% sensitivity and almost 75% specificity.

This clonotype was counted ten times or more. Its antigen is still unknown. There are no base qualities to consult, and no much larger clone falls within one base. The TCR beta CDR3 regions were amplified from the RNA transcripts. The TCR CDR3 was subjected to a first round of RT-PCR using the HTBI primer set and the Qiagen OneStep RT-PCR kit. Libraries were constructed in a second round of multiplex PCR, after which size selection and purification were carried out. Paired-end sequencing of the libraries was performed with 100 bp reads on an Illumina HiSeq2000. As for the authors' bioinformatics: SOAPnuke was used to process the raw data, with reads discarded if the reads contained adapters or uncalled bases, had a mean Phred below 15, or lacked an exact constant-primer or identifier match. High-quality paired reads were merged using COPE v1.2.5, and each unique nucleotide sequence was defined as a clonotype. MiTCR v1.1 was used to align clonotypes to the IMGT TRBV, TRBD and TRBJ reference segments. The analysis was restricted to V-J combinations with a frequency above 0.0001, which together covered 99% to 99.2% of the repertoires. A TCS score was defined as the ratio of F50 (clonal expansion) to E x V (chaos), with BLOSUM62-based TCRdist applied between CDR3 peptides within each V-J. Welch's t-statistics and random forest reduced 500 to 650 V-J features to 10 to 15, which were used in a naive Bayes classifier (R e1071). TCRdb itself trimmed the public reads at Q25 with fastp, ran MiXCR and retained productive beta chains. Each entry is one CDR3 protein sequence, shown with its most common DNA and genes. These V and J calls rely on TCRdb rather than the paper's analysis. This sample holds 300,000 to 450,000 distinct CDR3 sequences; approximately 15% were observed only once. Less than 25% of the sample rests with the top ten.

At the junction V is shortened by 3 bases and J by 4 bases, with 13 bases in between. From the germline V gene, CDR1 is MDHEN and CDR2 is SYDVKM. Measured from the cysteine to the phenylalanine, the CDR3 is 16 residues long. The CDR3 DNA has 48 bases and is translated from base 1. The hyperthyroidism patients were between 18 and 65 years old and newly diagnosed, with a disease duration of less than 2 months. The study excluded patients with uncontrolled infections, other autoimmune diseases, pregnancy or lactation. Diagnoses were based on clinical symptoms, serum thyroxine and TRAb, thyroid ultrasound and orbital computed tomography. Blood from progressor patients was drawn when they were first diagnosed with hyperthyroidism, before any ophthalmopathy symptoms appeared. Ficoll-Paque density gradient centrifugation was used to isolate PBMCs from 8 to 10 ml of fresh peripheral blood. Progressor patients were first diagnosed with Graves' hyperthyroidism and then developed ophthalmopathy during follow-up. Total RNA was extracted using Trizol reagent, and RNA quality was assessed on an Agilent 2100 Bioanalyzer.

Sample: blood. The rearranged chain carries TRBV28 and TRBJ1-6; no D gene call is confident. The receptor's source is a man younger than 40 with Graves' hyperthyroidism that later progressed to Graves' ophthalmopathy. The CDR3 in this case is CASSFRDRPYNSPLHF. In nucleotide form, the sequence is TGTGCCAGCAGTTTCCGGGATCGTCCTTATAATTCACCCCTCCACTTT.